A selection of T cell receptor beta chains follows, all from one sample in a study of T cells after yellow fever vaccination. TCRdb reanalysed the 5' RACE reads using MiXCR and keeps one entry per CDR3 protein. The sample contains some 200,000 distinct CDR3 sequences, about 11% of which appear only once. The sample was CD8+ T cells sorted from PBMCs, taken 15 days after the yellow fever booster vaccination. The receptors derive from a man younger than 35 who received the YFV17D yellow fever vaccine. Each CDR3 is given with its conserved first and last residue. The order of the fields is V gene, clone size, J gene, CDR3 protein. A row's size may be missing; if present it is once, few, many or a size class.

V: TRBV7-9; size: -; J: TRBJ2-7; CDR3: CASSPRDRGPYEQYF
V: TRBV7-9; size: once; J: TRBJ2-1; CDR3: CASSSRTGEQFF
V: TRBV4-1; size: few; J: TRBJ2-7; CDR3: CASSQSEGFSYEQYF
V: TRBV24-1; size: -; J: TRBJ1-1; CDR3: CATSDGSNTEAFF
V: TRBV12-3/TRBV12-4; size: -; J: TRBJ2-2; CDR3: CASSLKGGPGELFF
V: TRBV15; size: -; J: TRBJ2-3; CDR3: CATSRDRFGLAFSDTQYF
V: TRBV28; size: -; J: TRBJ2-5; CDR3: CATRDTTGWETQYF
V: TRBV6-5; size: few; J: TRBJ1-1; CDR3: CASSITLDRGFTEAFF
V: TRBV28; size: -; J: TRBJ2-2; CDR3: CASSSLLWGQGYTGELFF
V: TRBV9; size: few; J: TRBJ1-1; CDR3: CASSAWTGLLNTEAFF
V: TRBV6-5; size: few; J: TRBJ1-2; CDR3: CASSYSGGDGYTF
V: TRBV12-5; size: -; J: TRBJ2-7; CDR3: CASGLTVYEQYF
V: TRBV5-1; size: few; J: TRBJ2-5; CDR3: CASSLRLAGGQETQYF
V: TRBV12-3/TRBV12-4; size: -; J: TRBJ2-7; CDR3: CASSLAGENLSYEQYF
V: TRBV4-1; size: -; J: TRBJ1-6; CDR3: CASSQVPMDSLYNSPLHF
V: TRBV2; size: -; J: TRBJ1-6; CDR3: CASSDEGEDSPLHF
V: TRBV14; size: -; J: TRBJ1-2; CDR3: CASSQARSYGYTF
V: TRBV6-2/TRBV6-3; size: few; J: TRBJ2-5; CDR3: CASSYLAGAQETQYF
V: TRBV6-6; size: few; J: TRBJ2-7; CDR3: CASSYSGEGEQYF
V: TRBV27; size: -; J: TRBJ2-7; CDR3: CASSLRGGTAYEQYF
V: TRBV9; size: -; J: TRBJ1-2; CDR3: CASTAGTLVDGYTF
V: TRBV3-1; size: -; J: TRBJ2-7; CDR3: CASSQGILTYF
V: TRBV5-1; size: many; J: TRBJ1-1; CDR3: CASSLGQGSTEAFF
V: TRBV18; size: few; J: TRBJ2-7; CDR3: CASSQTNFLGYEQYF
V: TRBV7-2; size: few; J: TRBJ1-6; CDR3: CASSLRGAGIDSPLHF
V: TRBV10-3; size: -; J: TRBJ1-1; CDR3: CAISNFGQDTEAFF
V: TRBV6-6; size: -; J: TRBJ1-1; CDR3: CASSYPDEAFF
V: TRBV6-2/TRBV6-3; size: -; J: TRBJ2-3; CDR3: CASSYGGSSGDTQYF
V: TRBV6-5; size: -; J: TRBJ2-2; CDR3: CASSYSRTNTGELFF
V: TRBV25-1; size: -; J: TRBJ2-2; CDR3: CASSDSGTVYTGELFF
V: TRBV7-3; size: few; J: TRBJ2-5; CDR3: CASSLTISGRGAETQYF
V: TRBV10-3; size: few; J: TRBJ2-7; CDR3: CAISESAYEQYF
V: TRBV2; size: few; J: TRBJ2-3; CDR3: CASSDGNGGLDTQYF
V: TRBV4-3; size: -; J: TRBJ2-1; CDR3: CASSHYTVPYEQFF
V: TRBV7-9; size: many; J: TRBJ2-3; CDR3: CASSPRTQRGQPDTQYF
V: TRBV4-1; size: -; J: TRBJ2-1; CDR3: CASSGTGTNNEQFF
V: TRBV5-4; size: few; J: TRBJ2-1; CDR3: CASSLEAGLGMHNEQFF
V: TRBV5-1; size: few; J: TRBJ2-4; CDR3: CASPGAKNIQYF
V: TRBV28; size: -; J: TRBJ2-5; CDR3: CASSLKPSGQETQYF
V: TRBV6-6; size: few; J: TRBJ1-2; CDR3: CASSYSRGMDTF